This TCR beta chain was retrieved from a study of metastatic and nonmetastatic thyroid tumors (dated by TCRdb to between 2020 and 2021). Regarding the research as a whole: Repertoires were compared across peripheral blood and tumor or nodule tissue samples from malignant and benign thyroid patients. The full study reports these points: In both blood and tumor samples, TCR beta diversity was reported to be significantly higher in malignant tumors than in benign nodules.

Preparation of the library involved PCR. TCRdb records Illumina HiSeq 4000 as the sequencer. The TCR beta-chain CDR3 region of each patient was profiled by high-throughput sequencing. Turning to the authors' computational methods: A classifier to discriminate distant-metastatic papillary thyroid cancer patients was built from CDR3 differences across clinicopathological groups. To measure repertoire diversity the researchers used the Shannon index, while the Morisita-Horn index served to gauge how similar the tumor and blood repertoires were. TCRdb passed the public sequencing reads through fastp at Q25 and MiXCR, retaining productive beta sequences. Clone size and V and J calls follow TCRdb, not the original study. A total of about 14,000 clones appear in this sample, over 25% of them only once. The ten largest make up roughly a fifth of the sample. This clone is medium-sized (0.01 to 0.1%) in terms of sample share. Its binding antigen is unknown. Per-base qualities were not stored, and no clone one base away is much larger.

V has 5 bases trimmed and J has 5 bases trimmed; junction bases matching no gene number 4. Based on the germline V gene, the CDR1 and CDR2 sequences are MNHNS and SASEGT. Its CDR3 holds 15 amino acids, cysteine through phenylalanine. Kept here is only the CDR3 DNA, which spans 45 bases and is read in frame from base 1. No patient had received any treatment before thyroid surgery. Using T-cell receptor beta sequencing, the researchers looked back retrospectively at clinical samples from patients, gathered between about 2012 and 2018. The source material was tumor tissue. The rearranged chain carries TRBV6-1 and TRBJ2-3; 13 central nucleotides agree with TRBD2. This TCR was sampled from a female donor with papillary thyroid cancer or a benign thyroid nodule (not recorded which). Some clones in this sample may be carry-over from other donors' samples. The CDR3 region: CASSQGLAGLDTQYF. The nucleotide sequence reads TGTGCCAGCAGTCAGGGACTAGCGGGGCTAGATACGCAGTATTTT.